The sequence of this T cell receptor beta chain was determined in a study of T cells after posttransplantation cyclophosphamide. Profiled with immunoSEQ multiplex PCR; TCRdb holds only in-frame clones, not every one. The sample shows about 39,000 clones, none of them appearing just once. Peripheral blood was collected from the related graft donor on the marrow donation day. The study, taken as a whole, reports: Blood and skin or GI T cell repertoires showed limited TRB overlap. Later post-transplant blood repertoires were often dominated by donor CD8+ memory clones. Recipient CMV seropositivity and CMV reactivation strongly tracked TRB clonality.

A remark on this clone: Its specificity is not known.

The sample consisted of PBMCs. This TCR came from a woman aged 45 to 65 in good health and a related stem cell transplant donor.

CDR3 nucleotides: TGTGCCAGCAGTGTAACAGGGGGGACAGATACGCAGTATTTT. The encoded protein is CASSVTGGTDTQYF. The V and J genes are TRBV2 and TRBJ2-3; 8 bases are a match to TRBD1. Trimming cost V 4 bases and J 3 bases; bases outside gene matches: 3. The V gene's germline CDR1 is SNHLY and CDR2 FYNNEI. The CDR3 loop spans 14 amino acids. Looking up the rest from reference TRBV2 and TRBJ2-3 gives the full variable domain: EPEVTQTPSHQVTQMGQEVILRCVPISNHLYFYWYRQILGQKVEFLVSFYNNEISEKSEIFDDQFSVERPDGSNFTLKIRSTKLEDSAMYFCASSVTGGTDTQYFGPGTRLTVL.